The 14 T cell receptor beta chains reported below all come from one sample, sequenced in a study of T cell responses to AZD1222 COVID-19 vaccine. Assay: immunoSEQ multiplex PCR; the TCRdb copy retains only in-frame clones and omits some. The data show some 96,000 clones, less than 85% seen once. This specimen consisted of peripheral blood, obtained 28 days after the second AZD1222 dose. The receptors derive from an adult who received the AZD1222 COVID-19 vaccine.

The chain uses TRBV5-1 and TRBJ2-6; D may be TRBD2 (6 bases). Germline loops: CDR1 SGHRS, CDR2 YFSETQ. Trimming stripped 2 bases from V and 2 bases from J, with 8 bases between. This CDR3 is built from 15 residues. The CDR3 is CASSFWEAGANVLTF. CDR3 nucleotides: TGCGCCAGCAGCTTTTGGGAGGCTGGGGCCAACGTCCTGACTTTC. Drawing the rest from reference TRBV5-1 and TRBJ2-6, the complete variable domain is KAGVTQTPRYLIKTRGQQVTLSCSPISGHRSVSWYQQTPGQGLQFLFEYFSETQRNKGNFPGRFSGRQFSNSRSEMNVSTLELGDSALYLCASSFWEAGANVLTFGAGSRLTVL.

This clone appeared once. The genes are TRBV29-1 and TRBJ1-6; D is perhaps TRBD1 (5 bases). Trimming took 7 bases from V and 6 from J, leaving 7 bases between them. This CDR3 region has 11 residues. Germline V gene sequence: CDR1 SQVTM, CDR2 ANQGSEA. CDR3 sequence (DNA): TGCAGCGGGGGCGGTAATTCACCCCTCCACTTT. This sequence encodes CSGGGNSPLHF.

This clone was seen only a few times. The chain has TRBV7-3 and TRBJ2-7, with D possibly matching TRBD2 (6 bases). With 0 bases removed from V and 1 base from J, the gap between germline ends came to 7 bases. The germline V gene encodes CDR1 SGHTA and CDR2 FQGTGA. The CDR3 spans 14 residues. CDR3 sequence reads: CASSLTGRSYEQYF. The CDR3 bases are TGTGCCAGCAGCTTAACAGGGAGGTCCTACGAGCAGTACTTC.

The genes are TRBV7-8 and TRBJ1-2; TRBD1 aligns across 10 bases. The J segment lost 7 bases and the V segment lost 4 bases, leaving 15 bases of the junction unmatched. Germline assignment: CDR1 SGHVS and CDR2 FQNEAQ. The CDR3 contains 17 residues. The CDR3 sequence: CASSSLGTGVVEGGYTF. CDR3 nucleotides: TGTGCCAGCAGCTCGTTAGGGACAGGGGTTGTAGAGGGTGGCTACACCTTC.

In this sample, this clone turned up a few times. CDR3 in DNA: TGTGCCAGCAGTACAGGGATGGGCTACAATGAGCAGTTCTTC. The encoded protein is CASSTGMGYNEQFF. V and J are TRBV2 and TRBJ2-1; TRBD1 is a possible D gene (6 bases). Germline V gives CDR1 SNHLY, CDR2 FYNNEI. V lost 5 bases and J lost 3, with 11 bases in between. This CDR3 is built from 14 residues. The full variable domain, in which reference TRBV2 and TRBJ2-1 provide the parts outside the CDR3, is EPEVTQTPSHQVTQMGQEVILRCVPISNHLYFYWYRQILGQKVEFLVSFYNNEISEKSEIFDDQFSVERPDGSNFTLKIRSTKLEDSAMYFCASSTGMGYNEQFFGPGTRLTVL.

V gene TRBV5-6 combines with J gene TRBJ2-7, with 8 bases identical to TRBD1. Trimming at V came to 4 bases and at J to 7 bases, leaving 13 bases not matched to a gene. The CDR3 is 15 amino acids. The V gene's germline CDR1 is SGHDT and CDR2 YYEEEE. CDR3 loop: CASSGRGLLYLEQYF. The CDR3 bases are TGTGCCAGCAGCGGCAGGGGGCTTCTCTATTTGGAGCAGTACTTC.

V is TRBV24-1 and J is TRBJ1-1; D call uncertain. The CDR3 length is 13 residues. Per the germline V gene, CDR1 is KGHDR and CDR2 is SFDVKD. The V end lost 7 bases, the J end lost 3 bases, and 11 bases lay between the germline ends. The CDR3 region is CATRRGFYTEAFF. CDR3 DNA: TGTGCCACCAGAAGAGGGTTCTACACTGAAGCTTTCTTT.

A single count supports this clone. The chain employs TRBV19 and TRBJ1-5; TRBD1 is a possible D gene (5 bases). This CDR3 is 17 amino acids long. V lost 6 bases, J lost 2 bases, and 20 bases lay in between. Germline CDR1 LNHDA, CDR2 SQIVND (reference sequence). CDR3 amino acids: CASSPIGGGTGNQPQHF. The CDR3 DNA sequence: TGTGCCAGTAGCCCCATCGGGGGAGGGACCGGCAATCAGCCCCAGCATTTT.

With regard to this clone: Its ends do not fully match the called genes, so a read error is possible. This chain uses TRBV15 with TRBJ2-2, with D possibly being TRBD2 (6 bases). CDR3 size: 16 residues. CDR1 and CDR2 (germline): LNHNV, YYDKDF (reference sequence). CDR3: CATSRDTGAKTGELFF. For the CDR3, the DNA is TGTGCCACCAGCAGAGATACGGGAGCGAAAACCGGGGAGCTGTTTTTT.

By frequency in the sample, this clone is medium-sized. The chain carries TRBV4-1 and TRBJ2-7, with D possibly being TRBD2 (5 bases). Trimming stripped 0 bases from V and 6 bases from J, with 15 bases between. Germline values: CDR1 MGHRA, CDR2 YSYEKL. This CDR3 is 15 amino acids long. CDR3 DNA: TGCGCCAGCAGCCAAGATTCGGGGAGTGCAGGCGAGCAGTACTTC. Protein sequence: CASSQDSGSAGEQYF.

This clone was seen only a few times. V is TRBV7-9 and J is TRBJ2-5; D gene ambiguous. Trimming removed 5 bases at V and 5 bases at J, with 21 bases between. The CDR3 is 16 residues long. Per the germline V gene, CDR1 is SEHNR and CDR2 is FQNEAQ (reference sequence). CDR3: CASSAPWAIDVETQYF. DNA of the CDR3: TGTGCCAGCAGCGCCCCGTGGGCTATTGACGTGGAGACCCAGTACTTC.

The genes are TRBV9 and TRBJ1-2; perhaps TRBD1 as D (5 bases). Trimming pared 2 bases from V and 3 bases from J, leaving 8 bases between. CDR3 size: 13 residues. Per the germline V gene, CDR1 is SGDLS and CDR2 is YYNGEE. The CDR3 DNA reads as TGTGCCAGCAGCGTCACAGGTTACTATGGCTACACCTTC. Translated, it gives CASSVTGYYGYTF.

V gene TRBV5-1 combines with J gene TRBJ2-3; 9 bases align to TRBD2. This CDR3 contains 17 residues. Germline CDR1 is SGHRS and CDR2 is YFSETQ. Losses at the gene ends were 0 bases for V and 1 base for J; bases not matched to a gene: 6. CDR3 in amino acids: CASSLALAGRGTDTQYF. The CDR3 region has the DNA TGCGCCAGCAGCTTGGCCCTAGCGGGGCGCGGCACAGATACGCAGTATTTT. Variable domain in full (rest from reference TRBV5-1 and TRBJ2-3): KAGVTQTPRYLIKTRGQQVTLSCSPISGHRSVSWYQQTPGQGLQFLFEYFSETQRNKGNFPGRFSGRQFSNSRSEMNVSTLELGDSALYLCASSLALAGRGTDTQYFGPGTRLTVL.

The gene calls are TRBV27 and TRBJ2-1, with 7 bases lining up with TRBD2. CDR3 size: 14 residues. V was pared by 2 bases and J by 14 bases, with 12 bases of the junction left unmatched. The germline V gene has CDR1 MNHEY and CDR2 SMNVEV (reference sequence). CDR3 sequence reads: CASSLQERGRSKFF. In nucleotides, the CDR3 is TGTGCCAGCAGTTTACAGGAGCGGGGCCGTTCTAAGTTCTTC.